Below are 29 T cell receptor beta chains sequenced from a single sample in a study of cytomegalovirus exposure and HLA in healthy donors. The PCR used 60 Vbeta and 13 Jbeta primers. Here immunoSEQ multiplex PCR was the method, and the copy in TCRdb shows in-frame clones only, minus some. Recorded for this sample: 55,000 to 70,000 clones. Material: PBMCs. The source of these receptors is a female donor in good health and CMV-seropositive.

The CDR3: CASSETDTGELFF. The CDR3, as DNA: TGCGCCAGCAGTGAGACAGACACCGGGGAGCTGTTTTTT. This chain uses TRBV10-2 with TRBJ2-2; no definite D call. There are 13 residues in the CDR3. Trimming shortened V by 2 bases and J by 3 bases, and 4 bases separated the two germline ends. Per germline, CDR1 WSHSY and CDR2 SAAADI.

The gene calls are TRBV2 and TRBJ2-2, with D possibly being TRBD2 (6 bases). The ends were cut back, 6 bases at V and 4 bases at J, with 15 bases in the middle. The CDR3 totals 15 residues. In germline, CDR1 is SNHLY, CDR2 FYNNEI. The CDR3 sequence: CASRDGGRGTGELFF. In nucleotides, the CDR3 is TGTGCCAGCAGAGACGGGGGACGTGGCACCGGGGAGCTGTTTTTT.

J is TRBJ2-7 and V is TRBV4-1; possible D gene TRBD1, 5 bases. Trimming shortened V by 4 bases and J by 3 bases, and 13 bases separated the two germline ends. The CDR3 runs 14 residues. Per germline, CDR1 MGHRA and CDR2 YSYEKL. CDR3 coding DNA: TGCGCCAGCAGCCCCCTCCCGACAGACTACGAGCAGTACTTC. Translation: CASSPLPTDYEQYF.

The rearrangement links TRBV10-1 to TRBJ2-3; tentatively, D is TRBD2 (7 bases). Trimming removed 4 bases at V and 4 bases at J, with 21 bases between. This CDR3 contains 17 residues. CDR1 is WNHNN, CDR2 SYGVQD, per germline (reference sequence). This CDR3 reads CASSGPSPGGTADTQYF. The DNA for the CDR3 is TGCGCCAGCAGTGGACCTTCCCCGGGGGGCACGGCAGATACGCAGTATTTT.

The chain has TRBV29-1 and TRBJ2-5, with D unresolved. Judging by the DNA end, TRBJ2-7 fits better; the J call may be wrong. The CDR3 is 14 amino acids. In germline, CDR1 is SQVTM, CDR2 ANQGSEA. The DNA of the CDR3 is TGCAGCGTGATTCCCGCTGGAGTTGGCTACGAGCAGTACTTC. Amino acid sequence: CSVIPAGVGYEQYF.

The chain carries TRBV9 and TRBJ1-6, with unresolved D. Trimming shortened V by 4 bases and J by 1 base, and 9 bases separated the two germline ends. The CDR3 has 15 residues. In germline, CDR1 is SGDLS, CDR2 YYNGEE. The CDR3: CASSPGVSYNSPLHF. The CDR3 bases are TGTGCCAGCAGCCCCGGGGTTTCCTATAATTCACCCCTCCACTTT.

The rearrangement uses TRBV4-2 and TRBJ1-5; D is possibly TRBD1 (5 bases). Germline V gene lookup returns CDR1 LGHNA and CDR2 YNFKEQ. Deletions cut 2 bases from V and 6 bases from J, with 11 bases between. There are 14 residues in the CDR3. This CDR3 is CASSQHQGCQPQHF. For the CDR3, the DNA is TGTGCCAGCAGCCAACACCAGGGTTGTCAGCCCCAGCATTTT.

The chain recombines TRBV28 with TRBJ2-7; 8 nucleotides match TRBD1. This CDR3 has 15 amino acids. Germline lookup yields CDR1 MDHEN and CDR2 SYDVKM. The V gene end was trimmed by 6 bases and the J gene end by 5 bases; junction bases not matched to a gene: 12. In nucleotides, the CDR3 is TGTGCCAGCAGCCCCACCGGGACAGGAGGCCACGAGCAGTACTTC. It translates to CASSPTGTGGHEQYF. Together with reference TRBV28 and TRBJ2-7, the CDR3 gives the full variable domain: DVKVTQSSRYLVKRTGEKVFLECVQDMDHENMFWYRQDPGLGLRLIYFSYDVKMKEKGDIPEGYSVSREKKERFSLILESASTNQTSMYLCASSPTGTGGHEQYFGPGTRLTVT.

The chain recombines TRBV19 with TRBJ2-7, with D tentatively TRBD2 (5 bases). Trimming shortened V by 0 bases and J by 0 bases, and 9 bases separated the two germline ends. The CDR3 spans 15 residues. Germline V CDR1 and CDR2: LNHDA, SQIVND (reference sequence). CDR3 in amino acids: CASSIDAGLSYEQYF. DNA for the CDR3: TGTGCCAGTAGTATAGATGCGGGTCTCTCCTACGAGCAGTACTTC.

This chain joins TRBV27 and TRBJ1-5; D is unresolved. The V and J ends lost 2 bases and 4 bases respectively, with 3 bases between them. CDR1 and CDR2 from the germline V gene are MNHEY and SMNVEV (reference sequence). The CDR3 runs 12 residues. DNA for the CDR3: TGTGCCAGCAGTTTAGAGAATCAGCCCCAGCATTTT. This codes for CASSLENQPQHF.

CDR3 DNA: TGTGCCAGCAGGGTACAGGGCAATCAGCCCCAGCATTTT. This codes for CASRVQGNQPQHF. The rearrangement links TRBV2 to TRBJ1-5; D possibly corresponds to TRBD1 (5 bases). Trimming took 6 bases from V and 2 from J, leaving 8 bases between them. The CDR3 length is 13 residues. Germline assignment: CDR1 SNHLY and CDR2 FYNNEI. Combining the CDR3 with reference TRBV2 and TRBJ1-5 gives the whole variable domain EPEVTQTPSHQVTQMGQEVILRCVPISNHLYFYWYRQILGQKVEFLVSFYNNEISEKSEIFDDQFSVERPDGSNFTLKIRSTKLEDSAMYFCASRVQGNQPQHFGDGTRLSIL.

This chain joins TRBV11-2 and TRBJ2-3; 10 nucleotides line up with TRBD2. V gave up 5 bases and J gave up 2 bases; unmatched junction bases: 7. The CDR3 runs to 16 residues. Germline V gene lookup returns CDR1 SGHAT and CDR2 FQNNGV. CDR3 sequence reads: CASSPWTSGFTDTQYF. The CDR3 DNA follows: TGTGCCAGCAGCCCTTGGACTAGCGGCTTCACAGATACGCAGTATTTT.

V and J are TRBV10-3 and TRBJ1-1; unclear D gene. Per the germline V gene, CDR1 is ENHRY and CDR2 is SYGVKD. Trimming left V 2 bases short and J 9 bases short, with 10 bases between. The CDR3 length is 12 residues. The CDR3 loop is CAISETEGKAFF. CDR3 bases: TGTGCCATCAGTGAGACAGAGGGAAAAGCTTTCTTT.

The chain uses TRBV7-2 and TRBJ2-1, with 10 bases matching TRBD1. CDR1 is SGHTA, CDR2 FQGNSA, per germline. V trimming: 4 bases; J trimming: 4 bases; junction bases outside the gene matches: 4. The CDR3 covers 15 residues. The CDR3 loop is CASSYGQGGYNEQFF. CDR3 in DNA: TGTGCCAGCAGCTATGGACAGGGGGGGTACAATGAGCAGTTCTTC. Supplemented by reference TRBV7-2 and TRBJ2-1, the full variable domain reads GAGVSQSPSNKVTEKGKDVELRCDPISGHTALYWYRQSLGQGLEFLIYFQGNSAPDKSGLPSDRFSAERTGGSVSTLTIQRTQQEDSAVYLCASSYGQGGYNEQFFGPGTRLTVL.

The chain joins TRBV30 to TRBJ1-4, with D uncertain. The CDR3 runs to 13 residues. Germline V CDR1 and CDR2: GTSNPN, SVGIG (reference sequence). Trimming stripped 4 bases from V and 2 bases from J, with 8 bases between. CDR3 sequence (DNA): TGTGCCTGGACCAGGAATACTAATGAAAAACTGTTTTTT. Encoded protein: CAWTRNTNEKLFF.

V is TRBV29-1 and J is TRBJ2-7; no clear D. Germline lookup yields CDR1 SQVTM and CDR2 ANQGSEA. CDR3 length equals 14 residues. V was shortened by 0 bases and J by 2 bases, with 11 bases between the two germline ends. The CDR3 DNA follows: TGCAGCGTTGAAGATCCCGAGAGCGCCTACGAGCAGTACTTC. Protein sequence: CSVEDPESAYEQYF.

This chain connects TRBV30 to TRBJ1-2, with 10 nucleotides matching TRBD1. This CDR3 region has 13 residues. Germline values: CDR1 GTSNPN, CDR2 SVGIG (reference sequence). The junction had 4 bases not matched to a gene; V was cut back by 3 bases and J by 6 bases. Written as DNA, the CDR3 is TGTGCCTGGAGAGGGGGGACAGGGGATGGCTACACCTTC. Translating it yields CAWRGGTGDGYTF.

This chain connects TRBV5-1 to TRBJ2-2, with 7 bases lining up with TRBD1. J lost 5 bases, V lost 4 bases, and 11 bases had no gene match. Per the germline V gene, CDR1 is SGHRS and CDR2 is YFSETQ. There are 16 residues in the CDR3. CDR3 region: CASSLIEGAATGELFF. The DNA of the CDR3 is TGCGCCAGCAGCCTCATCGAGGGGGCGGCAACCGGGGAGCTGTTTTTT.

A word on this clone: The junction does not match germline at one end; this may be a read error. Other DNA sequences in this sample translate to the same CDR3. V gene TRBV19 combines with J gene TRBJ1-6; no definite D call. Germline V lookup: CDR1 LNHDA, CDR2 SQIVND (reference sequence). The CDR3 consists of 14 residues. CDR3 in DNA: TGTGCCAGTAGTATAGGAGTGAAGAATTCACCCCTACACTTT. This encodes CASSIGVKNSPLHF.

The chain links TRBV9 to TRBJ2-5; D remains unclear. The assigned J gene may be wrong: the sequence end matches TRBJ2-7 better. From germline, CDR1 is SGDLS and CDR2 YYNGEE. There are 15 residues in the CDR3. DNA of the CDR3: TGTGCCAGCAGCGTATCAGGCTCTGGCCCCTACGAGCAGTACTTC. It encodes CASSVSGSGPYEQYF.

The gene calls are TRBV28 and TRBJ2-5; possibly TRBD1 for D (6 bases). Trimming removed 2 bases from V and 2 bases from J, with 9 bases in between. This CDR3 is built from 14 residues. The germline CDR1 and CDR2 sequences are MDHEN and SYDVKM. CDR3 amino acids: CASSLGQPQETQYF. The CDR3 nucleotides read TGTGCCAGCAGTTTAGGACAGCCTCAAGAGACCCAGTACTTC.

V usage is TRBV5-1 and J usage is TRBJ2-7; the match to TRBD1 covers 10 bases. The CDR3 spans 17 residues. Germline V gene sequence: CDR1 SGHRS, CDR2 YFSETQ. V lost 5 bases, J lost 0 bases, and 11 bases stayed unmatched. CDR3 protein: CASRSGQGLIPSYEQYF. The CDR3 region has the DNA TGCGCCAGCAGGTCGGGACAGGGGCTTATTCCCTCCTACGAGCAGTACTTC.

This chain connects TRBV6-1 to TRBJ1-2, with D possibly being TRBD1 (5 bases). Germline-derived CDR1 and CDR2 are MNHNS and SASEGT. CDR3 length: 15 residues. V was trimmed by 2 bases and J by 1 base, leaving 11 bases between them. DNA of the CDR3: TGTGCCAGCAGTGAATTAGGGGATGGTAACTATGGCTACACCTTC. It yields the protein CASSELGDGNYGYTF.

This chain joins TRBV6-5 and TRBJ1-5; a weak D match, TRBD1 (6 bases). The V gene lost 5 bases and the J gene lost 0 bases, with 11 bases spanning the gap. Germline V gives CDR1 MNHEY, CDR2 SVGAGI. The CDR3 loop spans 15 amino acids. Here the CDR3 reads CASSPQGNSNQPQHF. The CDR3 DNA follows: TGTGCCAGCAGTCCCCAGGGGAATAGCAATCAGCCCCAGCATTTT.

V and J are TRBV5-1 and TRBJ2-3; D may be TRBD2 (6 bases). The V gene's germline CDR1 is SGHRS and CDR2 YFSETQ. The germline V and J ends were trimmed by 4 bases and 0 bases, with 12 bases remaining between them. This CDR3 region has 15 residues. The CDR3, as DNA: TGCGCCAGCAGCCGGGGGACTCCTAGCACAGATACGCAGTATTTT. It yields the protein CASSRGTPSTDTQYF.

The V call is TRBV5-4, the J call TRBJ2-3; possibly TRBD1 for D (6 bases). Germline V gives CDR1 SGHNT, CDR2 YYREEE (reference sequence). The CDR3 totals 16 residues. The ends were cut back, 4 bases at V and 4 bases at J, with 19 bases in the middle. CDR3 sequence: CASSAPGQLMADTQYF. For the CDR3, the DNA is TGTGCCAGCAGCGCTCCCGGACAGTTGATGGCAGATACGCAGTATTTT.

V is TRBV29-1 and J is TRBJ1-6; D possibly corresponds to TRBD1 (5 bases). Trimming pared 7 bases from V and 8 bases from J, leaving 18 bases between. The CDR3 length is 14 residues. Germline V lookup: CDR1 SQVTM, CDR2 ANQGSEA. This CDR3 is CSARWGLTDSPLHF. The CDR3 region has the DNA TGCAGCGCCCGGTGGGGACTTACGGATTCACCCCTCCACTTT.

The chain recombines TRBV9 with TRBJ2-7; 10 nucleotides line up with TRBD2. Germline-derived CDR1 and CDR2 are SGDLS and YYNGEE. Losses at the gene ends were 0 bases for V and 2 bases for J; bases not matched to a gene: 5. The CDR3 spans 16 residues. The CDR3 DNA is TGTGCCAGCAGCGTAGGTGGGACTAGCGACACCTACGAGCAGTACTTC. It is translated as CASSVGGTSDTYEQYF.

The gene calls are TRBV6-6 and TRBJ1-1; D is possibly TRBD1 (5 bases). Germline CDR1 MNHNY, CDR2 SVGAGI (reference sequence). With 2 bases removed from V and 6 bases from J, the gap between germline ends came to 16 bases. This CDR3 comprises 15 residues. CDR3 amino acids: CASSYPGRGVSEAFF. CDR3 bases: TGTGCCAGCAGTTACCCCGGACGGGGGGTCTCTGAAGCTTTCTTT.